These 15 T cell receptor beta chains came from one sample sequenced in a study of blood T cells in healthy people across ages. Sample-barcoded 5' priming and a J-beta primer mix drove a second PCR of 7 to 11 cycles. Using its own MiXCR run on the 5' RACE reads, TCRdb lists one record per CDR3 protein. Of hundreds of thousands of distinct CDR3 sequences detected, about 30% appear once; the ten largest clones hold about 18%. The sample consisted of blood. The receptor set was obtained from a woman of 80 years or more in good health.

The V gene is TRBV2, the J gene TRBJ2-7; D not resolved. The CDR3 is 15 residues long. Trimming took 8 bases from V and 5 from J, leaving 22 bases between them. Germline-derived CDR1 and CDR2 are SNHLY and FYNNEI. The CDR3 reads CASPPSYSRSNEQYF. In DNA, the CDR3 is TGTGCCAGCCCCCCCTCGTATTCTAGATCCAACGAGCAGTACTTC.

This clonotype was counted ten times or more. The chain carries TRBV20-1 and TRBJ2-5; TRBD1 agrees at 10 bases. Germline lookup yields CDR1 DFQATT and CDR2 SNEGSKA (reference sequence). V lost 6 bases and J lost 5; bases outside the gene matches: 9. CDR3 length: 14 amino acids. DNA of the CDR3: TGCAGTGCCACCGACAGGGGGCCAAGGGAGACCCAGTACTTC. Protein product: CSATDRGPRETQYF.

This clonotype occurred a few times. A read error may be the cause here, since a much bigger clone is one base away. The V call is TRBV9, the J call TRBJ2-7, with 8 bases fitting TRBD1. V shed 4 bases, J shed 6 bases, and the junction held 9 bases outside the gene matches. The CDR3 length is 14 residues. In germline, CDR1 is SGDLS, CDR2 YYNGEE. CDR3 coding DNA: TGTGCCAGCAGCCCAGGGGGCTCAGGCGTCGAGCAGTACTTC. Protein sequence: CASSPGGSGVEQYF.

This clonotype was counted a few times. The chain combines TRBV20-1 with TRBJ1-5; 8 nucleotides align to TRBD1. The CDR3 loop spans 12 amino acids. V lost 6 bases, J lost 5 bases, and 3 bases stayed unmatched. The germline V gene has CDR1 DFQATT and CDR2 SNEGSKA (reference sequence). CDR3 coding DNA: TGCAGTGCGACACAGGGGGATCAGCCCCAGCATTTT. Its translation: CSATQGDQPQHF.

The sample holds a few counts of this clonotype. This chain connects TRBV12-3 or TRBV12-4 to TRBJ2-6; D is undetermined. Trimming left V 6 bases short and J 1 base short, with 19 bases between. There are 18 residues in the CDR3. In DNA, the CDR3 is TGTGCCAGCAGGTTCACCAGACCCCGAGATTCTGGGGCCAACGTCCTGACTTTC. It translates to CASRFTRPRDSGANVLTF.

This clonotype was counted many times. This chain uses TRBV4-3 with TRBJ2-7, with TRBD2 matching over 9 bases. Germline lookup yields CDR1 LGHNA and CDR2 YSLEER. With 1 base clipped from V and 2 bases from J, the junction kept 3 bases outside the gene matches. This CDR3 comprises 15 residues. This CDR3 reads CASSQGVAGAYEQYF. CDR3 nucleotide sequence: TGCGCCAGCAGCCAAGGAGTAGCGGGGGCCTACGAGCAGTACTTC.

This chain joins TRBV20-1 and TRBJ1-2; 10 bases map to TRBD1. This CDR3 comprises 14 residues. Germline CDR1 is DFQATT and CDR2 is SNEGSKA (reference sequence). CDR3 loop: CGVRQGARGYGYTF. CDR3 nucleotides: TGCGGTGTTAGACAGGGGGCGCGTGGCTATGGCTACACCTTC.

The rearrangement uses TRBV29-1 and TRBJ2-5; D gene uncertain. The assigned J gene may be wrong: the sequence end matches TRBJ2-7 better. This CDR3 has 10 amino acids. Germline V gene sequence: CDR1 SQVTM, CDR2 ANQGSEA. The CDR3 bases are TGCAGCGTTGAATGGGACGAGCAGTACTTC. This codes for CSVEWDEQYF.

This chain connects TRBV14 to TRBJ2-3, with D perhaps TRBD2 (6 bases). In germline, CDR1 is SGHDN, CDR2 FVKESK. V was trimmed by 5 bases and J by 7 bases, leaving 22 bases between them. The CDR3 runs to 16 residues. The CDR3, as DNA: TGTGCCAGCAGCACCTACGGGGCGGGGATCAAAAATACGCAGTATTTT. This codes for CASSTYGAGIKNTQYF. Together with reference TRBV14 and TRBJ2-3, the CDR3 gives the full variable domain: EAGVTQFPSHSVIEKGQTVTLRCDPISGHDNLYWYRRVMGKEIKFLLHFVKESKQDESGMPNNRFLAERTGGTYSTLKVQPAELEDSGVYFCASSTYGAGIKNTQYFGPGTRLTVL.

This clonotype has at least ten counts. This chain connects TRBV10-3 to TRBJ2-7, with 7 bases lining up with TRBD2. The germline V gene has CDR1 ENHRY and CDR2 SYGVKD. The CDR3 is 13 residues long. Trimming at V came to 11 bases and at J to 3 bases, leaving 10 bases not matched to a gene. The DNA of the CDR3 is TGTGCCGCCGGGGGAGGGGTCGACTACGAGCAGTACTTC. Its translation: CAAGGGVDYEQYF.

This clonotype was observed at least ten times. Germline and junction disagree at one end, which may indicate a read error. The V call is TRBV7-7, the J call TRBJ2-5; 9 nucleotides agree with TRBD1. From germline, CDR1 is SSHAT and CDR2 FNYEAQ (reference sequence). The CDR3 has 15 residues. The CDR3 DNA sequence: TGTGCTAGCAGCTCCACCGGGACAGGGTCAGAGACCCAGTACTTC. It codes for CASSSTGTGSETQYF.

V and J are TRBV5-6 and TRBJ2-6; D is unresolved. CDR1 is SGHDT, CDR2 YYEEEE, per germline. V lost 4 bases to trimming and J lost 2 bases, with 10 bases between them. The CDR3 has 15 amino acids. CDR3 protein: CASSLTDAGANVLTF. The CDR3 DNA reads TGTGCCAGCAGCCTCACAGATGCTGGGGCCAACGTCCTGACTTTC.

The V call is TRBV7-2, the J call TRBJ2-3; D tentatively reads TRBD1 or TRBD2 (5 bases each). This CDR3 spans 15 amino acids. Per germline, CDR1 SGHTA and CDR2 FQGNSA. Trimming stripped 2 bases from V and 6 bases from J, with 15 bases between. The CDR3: CASSLSGPGMDTQYF. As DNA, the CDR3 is TGTGCCAGCAGCTTATCGGGGCCTGGGATGGATACGCAGTATTTT.

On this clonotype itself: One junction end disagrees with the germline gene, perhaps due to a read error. CDR3 protein: CACRGTGWGTQYF. DNA for the CDR3: TGTGCCTGCAGGGGGACAGGGTGGGGCACGCAGTATTTT. The rearrangement joins TRBV6-5 to TRBJ2-3; 9 bases align to TRBD1. This CDR3 spans 13 amino acids. Germline lookup yields CDR1 MNHEY and CDR2 SVGAGI.

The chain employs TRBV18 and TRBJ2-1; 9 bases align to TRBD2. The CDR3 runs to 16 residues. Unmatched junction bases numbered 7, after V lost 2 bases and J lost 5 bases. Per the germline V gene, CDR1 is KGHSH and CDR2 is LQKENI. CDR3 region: CASSPFGGGANNEQFF. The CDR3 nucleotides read TGTGCCAGCTCACCATTCGGCGGGGGGGCCAACAATGAGCAGTTCTTC.